One sample yielded the 21 T cell receptor beta chains listed below, sequenced in a study of cytomegalovirus exposure and HLA in healthy donors. A multiplex PCR was run with 60 Vbeta primers and 13 Jbeta primers. Here immunoSEQ multiplex PCR was the method, and the copy in TCRdb shows in-frame clones only, minus some. Of 150,000 or so clones listed, around 80% were seen once; the top ten hold around 1.5%. Sequencing was performed on PBMCs. The receptors stem from a man in his forties in good health and CMV-seronegative.

The chain is built from TRBV6-6 and TRBJ2-5; D perhaps matches TRBD2 (5 bases). Trimming left V 4 bases short and J 1 base short, with 10 bases between. Germline V gene lookup returns CDR1 MNHNY and CDR2 SVGAGI (reference sequence). The CDR3 extends over 14 amino acids. The CDR3 loop reads CASSFGLTQETQYF. The CDR3, as DNA: TGTGCCAGCAGTTTCGGACTGACCCAAGAGACCCAGTACTTC.

This rearrangement joins TRBV27 to TRBJ1-1; D is unclear. The V gene's germline CDR1 is MNHEY and CDR2 SMNVEV (reference sequence). The CDR3 runs to 14 residues. Trimming shortened V by 2 bases and J by 1 base, and 8 bases separated the two germline ends. The CDR3 protein is CASSLNAENTEAFF. The DNA of the CDR3 is TGTGCCAGCAGTTTAAACGCAGAGAACACTGAAGCTTTCTTT.

V and J are TRBV9 and TRBJ1-2; TRBD1 matches at 10 bases. The ends lost 4 bases at V and 4 bases at J; junction bases unmatched: 7. The CDR3 has 15 residues. Germline CDR1 is SGDLS and CDR2 is YYNGEE. The CDR3 region is CASSTRDRGIYGYTF. CDR3 DNA sequence: TGTGCCAGCAGCACCCGGGACAGGGGTATCTATGGCTACACCTTC. Together with reference TRBV9 and TRBJ1-2, the CDR3 gives the full variable domain: DSGVTQTPKHLITATGQRVTLRCSPRSGDLSVYWYQQSLDQGLQFLIQYYNGEERAKGNILERFSAQQFPDLHSELNLSSLELGDSALYFCASSTRDRGIYGYTFGSGTRLTVV.

Only one count was recorded for this clone. The genes are TRBV28 and TRBJ2-5; 10 bases are a match to TRBD2. This CDR3 is built from 15 residues. CDR1 and CDR2 from the germline V gene are MDHEN and SYDVKM. Germline trimming cut 6 bases from V and 5 bases from J; bases unmatched to any gene: 9. The CDR3 DNA follows: TGTGCCAGCAGCCCCCTAGCGGGAGTGTTTGAGACCCAGTACTTC. Its protein is CASSPLAGVFETQYF.

The chain has TRBV19 and TRBJ1-1, with a tentative D call TRBD1 (6 bases). V was trimmed by 1 base and J by 1 base, leaving 10 bases between them. Germline CDR1 LNHDA, CDR2 SQIVND (reference sequence). CDR3 length: 15 amino acids. DNA of the CDR3: TGTGCCAGTAGTATAGTGGGGGGGCGGAACACTGAAGCTTTCTTT. This sequence encodes CASSIVGGRNTEAFF.

This clone was observed a single time. V is TRBV13 and J is TRBJ1-2; D perhaps matches TRBD1 (6 bases). Germline V lookup: CDR1 PRHDT, CDR2 FYEKMQ (reference sequence). V dropped 3 bases and J dropped 6 bases, with 8 bases sitting between them. This CDR3 is 12 amino acids long. CDR3 protein: CASSFSGDGYTF. The DNA of the CDR3 is TGTGCCAGCAGCTTTTCAGGGGATGGCTACACCTTC.

The rearrangement joins TRBV30 to TRBJ1-5; D remains ambiguous. This CDR3 region has 18 residues. V lost 2 bases and J lost 0, with 20 bases in between. CDR1 GTSNPN and CDR2 SVGIG come from the germline V gene (reference sequence). In nucleotides, the CDR3 is TGTGCCTGGAGTACCAAGACACCCCTACTCTATAGCAATCAGCCCCAGCATTTT. Residues: CAWSTKTPLLYSNQPQHF.

This clone was detected a few times. J is TRBJ1-5 and V is TRBV10-2; 10 bases map to TRBD1. The V segment lost 5 bases and the J segment 4 bases; nucleotides outside the gene matches: 2. Germline assignment: CDR1 WSHSY and CDR2 SAAADI. This CDR3 spans 14 amino acids. CDR3 sequence (DNA): TGCGCCAGCAGTAGGGGACAGGGGAATCAGCCCCAGCATTTT. This gives the protein CASSRGQGNQPQHF.

The V call is TRBV5-6, the J call TRBJ2-2; TRBD1 matches at 7 bases. The germline gives CDR1 SGHDT, CDR2 YYEEEE. This CDR3 spans 17 amino acids. Trimming at V came to 7 bases and at J to 2 bases, leaving 14 bases not matched to a gene. The CDR3 here is CASSETGPLSNTGELFF. DNA of the CDR3: TGTGCCAGCTCCGAGACAGGGCCGTTGTCCAACACCGGGGAGCTGTTTTTT.

The J gene is TRBJ1-3, the V gene TRBV7-8, with D unresolved. V lost 0 bases and J lost 0, with 9 bases in between. Germline CDR1 and CDR2: SGHVS and FQNEAQ. The CDR3 runs 16 residues. The CDR3 loop is CASSLAWLNSGNTIYF. CDR3 nucleotides: TGTGCCAGCAGCTTAGCGTGGCTCAACTCTGGAAACACCATATATTTT.

The J gene is TRBJ1-2, the V gene TRBV7-3; perhaps TRBD1 as D (6 bases). CDR3 length equals 13 residues. CDR1 is SGHTA, CDR2 FQGTGA, per germline. Trimming shortened V by 7 bases and J by 6 bases, and 15 bases separated the two germline ends. The chain's CDR3 is CASKNREWDGYTF. Written as DNA, the CDR3 is TGTGCCAGCAAGAACAGGGAGTGGGATGGCTACACCTTC.

The CDR3 region is CASSPGQGSSYEQYV. DNA of the CDR3: TGTGCCAGCAGCCCAGGTCAGGGGAGCTCCTACGAGCAGTACGTC. The V and J genes are TRBV11-3 and TRBJ2-7; D is possibly TRBD1 (6 bases). Trimming cost V 5 bases and J 0 bases, with 14 bases left between them. The CDR3 consists of 15 residues. Germline CDR1 is SGHNT and CDR2 is YENEEA.

V gene TRBV11-2 combines with J gene TRBJ1-4; the D is unclear. CDR3 length: 15 residues. Trimming stripped 5 bases from V and 8 bases from J, with 18 bases between. CDR1 is SGHAT, CDR2 FQNNGV, per germline. CDR3: CASSLSMIGGEKLFF. The CDR3 region has the DNA TGTGCCAGCAGCCTTAGTATGATCGGCGGGGAAAAACTGTTTTTT. The complete variable domain, with remaining parts taken from reference TRBV11-2 and TRBJ1-4, reads EAGVAQSPRYKIIEKRQSVAFWCNPISGHATLYWYQQILGQGPKLLIQFQNNGVVDDSQLPKDRFSAERLKGVDSTLKIQPAKLEDSAVYLCASSLSMIGGEKLFFGSGTQLSVL.

As concerns this clone: Compared with germline, one end of the junction differs, possibly owing to a read error. V usage is TRBV7-9 and J usage is TRBJ1-3; 9 bases map to TRBD1. Looked up from germline, CDR1 is SEHNR and CDR2 is FQNEAQ (reference sequence). CDR3 size: 17 residues. The CDR3 reads CSSSWDRARAAGNTIYF. CDR3 nucleotide sequence: TGTTCCAGCAGCTGGGACAGGGCCCGCGCAGCAGGAAACACCATATATTTT. Full variable domain (missing parts from reference TRBV7-9 and TRBJ1-3): DTGVSQNPRHKITKRGQNVTFRCDPISEHNRLYWYRQTLGQGPEFLTYFQNEAQLEKSRLLSDRFSAERPKGSFSTLEIQRTEQGDSAMYLCSSSWDRARAAGNTIYFGEGSWLTVV.

In this sample, this clone turned up a few times. The chain joins TRBV6-1 to TRBJ1-5; D remains ambiguous. The CDR3 spans 13 residues. The V and J ends lost 4 bases and 7 bases respectively, with 11 bases between them. Germline V CDR1 and CDR2: MNHNS, SASEGT. CDR3 amino acids: CASSVVLLQPQHF. CDR3 nucleotides: TGTGCCAGCAGTGTAGTTTTATTACAGCCCCAGCATTTT.

Written as DNA, the CDR3 is TGTGCCAGCAGTCCGCCAGGACAGGGATTAACTAATGAAAAACTGTTTTTT. It specifies CASSPPGQGLTNEKLFF. The V gene is TRBV28, the J gene TRBJ1-4; 8 nucleotides align to TRBD1. The germline V gene has CDR1 MDHEN and CDR2 SYDVKM. CDR3 length: 17 amino acids. The ends lost 5 bases at V and 1 base at J; junction bases unmatched: 9. The entire variable domain, with the rest obtained from reference TRBV28 and TRBJ1-4, is as follows: DVKVTQSSRYLVKRTGEKVFLECVQDMDHENMFWYRQDPGLGLRLIYFSYDVKMKEKGDIPEGYSVSREKKERFSLILESASTNQTSMYLCASSPPGQGLTNEKLFFGSGTQLSVL.

The chain has TRBV28 and TRBJ2-7; D not certain. This CDR3 region has 15 residues. V lost 7 bases to trimming and J lost 2 bases, with 18 bases between them. Germline V gene sequence: CDR1 MDHEN, CDR2 SYDVKM. CDR3 residues: CASTPHLEAAYEQYF. In nucleotides, the CDR3 is TGTGCCAGCACCCCCCATCTCGAGGCTGCCTACGAGCAGTACTTC. The full variable domain, with the rest looked up from reference TRBV28 and TRBJ2-7, is DVKVTQSSRYLVKRTGEKVFLECVQDMDHENMFWYRQDPGLGLRLIYFSYDVKMKEKGDIPEGYSVSREKKERFSLILESASTNQTSMYLCASTPHLEAAYEQYFGPGTRLTVT.

The chain links TRBV7-9 to TRBJ2-7, with 11 nucleotides matching TRBD1. The germline gives CDR1 SEHNR, CDR2 FQNEAQ (reference sequence). The CDR3 covers 14 residues. The trim removed 5 bases at V and 3 bases at J, leaving 3 bases unmatched. The CDR3 reads CASSGTGGRYEQYF. The CDR3 region has the DNA TGTGCCAGCAGCGGGACAGGGGGGCGCTACGAGCAGTACTTC.

V usage is TRBV11-2 and J usage is TRBJ2-7; maybe TRBD1 (6 bases). The CDR3 extends over 15 amino acids. V lost 0 bases, J lost 1 base, and 10 bases lay in between. CDR1 and CDR2 from the germline V gene are SGHAT and FQNNGV. DNA of the CDR3: TGTGCCAGCAGCTTAGATGATACAGGGTCCTACGAGCAGTACTTC. Translated: CASSLDDTGSYEQYF. Together with reference TRBV11-2 and TRBJ2-7, the CDR3 gives the full variable domain: EAGVAQSPRYKIIEKRQSVAFWCNPISGHATLYWYQQILGQGPKLLIQFQNNGVVDDSQLPKDRFSAERLKGVDSTLKIQPAKLEDSAVYLCASSLDDTGSYEQYFGPGTRLTVT.

In DNA, the CDR3 is TGTGCCAGCAGCCTAAGCGGGGCTAGCGGGACCCAGTACTTC. It yields the protein CASSLSGASGTQYF. The chain employs TRBV7-3 and TRBJ2-5, with 7 bases lining up with TRBD2. From germline, CDR1 is SGHTA and CDR2 FQGTGA. V shed 5 bases and J 7 bases; nucleotides not matched to a gene: 10. The CDR3 has 14 amino acids. Using reference TRBV7-3 and TRBJ2-5 for the parts outside the CDR3, the full variable domain is GAGVSQTPSNKVTEKGKYVELRCDPISGHTALYWYRQSLGQGPEFLIYFQGTGAADDSGLPNDRFFAVRPEGSVSTLKIQRTERGDSAVYLCASSLSGASGTQYFGPGTRLLVL.

There are a few counts of this clone. The V gene is TRBV5-1, the J gene TRBJ1-2, with D possibly TRBD1 on 5 matching bases. Germline CDR1 reads SGHRS; CDR2 reads YFSETQ. The CDR3 covers 16 residues. V was cut by 0 bases and J by 6 bases, with 18 bases left in between. The CDR3 region is CASSLEAGTGGDGYTF. CDR3 DNA: TGCGCCAGCAGCTTGGAAGCTGGTACAGGAGGGGATGGCTACACCTTC.